Presented here are 17 T cell receptor beta chains from one specimen sequenced in a study of long-term antiretroviral therapy in people with HIV. An immunoSEQ assay, version v3.0, was performed at survey level. Only in-frame clones appear in the TCRdb table, and some are missing; sequencing was by immunoSEQ multiplex PCR. The sample lists about 22,000 clones; around nine tenths were seen once. The starting material was unsorted PBMCs, obtained 0.6 years after starting antiretroviral therapy. Receptor source: a man in his sixties with HIV.

This clone was detected only once. The J gene is TRBJ1-5, the V gene TRBV19; a weak D match, TRBD1 (6 bases). V lost 6 bases, J lost 0 bases, and 15 bases lay in between. Germline CDR1 LNHDA, CDR2 SQIVND (reference sequence). The CDR3 covers 16 residues. This chain's CDR3 is CASRQIDRYSNQPQHF. The CDR3 coding sequence is TGTGCCAGTAGGCAAATAGACAGGTATAGCAATCAGCCCCAGCATTTT.

The chain combines TRBV18 with TRBJ2-3; perhaps TRBD1 as D (5 bases). Trimming stripped 3 bases from V and 0 bases from J, with 25 bases between. This CDR3 contains 20 residues. Germline V lookup: CDR1 KGHSH, CDR2 LQKENI. The CDR3 loop is CASSPHPGRRATVSTDTQYF. DNA for the CDR3: TGTGCCAGCTCACCCCATCCCGGGCGCAGGGCCACAGTGAGCACAGATACGCAGTATTTT. Drawing the rest from reference TRBV18 and TRBJ2-3, the complete variable domain is NAGVMQNPRHLVRRRGQEARLRCSPMKGHSHVYWYRQLPEEGLKFMVYLQKENIIDESGMPKERFSAEFPKEGPSILRIQQVVRGDSAAYFCASSPHPGRRATVSTDTQYFGPGTRLTVL.

V usage is TRBV18 and J usage is TRBJ1-3, with D perhaps TRBD1 (6 bases). The germline CDR1 and CDR2 sequences are KGHSH and LQKENI. V lost 5 bases and J 2 bases, leaving 10 bases between the germline ends. This CDR3 spans 14 amino acids. CDR3 nucleotide sequence: TGTGCCAGCTCAACACAGGGTACTGGAAACACCATATATTTT. This codes for CASSTQGTGNTIYF. The full variable domain, rest sourced from reference TRBV18 and TRBJ1-3, is NAGVMQNPRHLVRRRGQEARLRCSPMKGHSHVYWYRQLPEEGLKFMVYLQKENIIDESGMPKERFSAEFPKEGPSILRIQQVVRGDSAAYFCASSTQGTGNTIYFGEGSWLTVV.

This chain joins TRBV6-5 and TRBJ2-7, with D possibly being TRBD2 (5 bases). The CDR3 is 15 amino acids. Per the germline V gene, CDR1 is MNHEY and CDR2 is SVGAGI. V lost 7 bases to trimming and J lost 0 bases, with 16 bases between them. CDR3 DNA sequence: TGTGCCAGCACGTACGGAACGGGGAGCTCCTACGAGCAGTACTTC. This gives the protein CASTYGTGSSYEQYF.

This clone was seen a handful of times. The gene calls are TRBV7-9 and TRBJ1-5, with TRBD1 as a possible D gene (6 bases). The CDR3 sequence is 13 residues long. V lost 5 bases and J 7 bases, leaving 12 bases between the germline ends. CDR1 and CDR2 (germline): SEHNR, FQNEAQ (reference sequence). The CDR3 region is CASSVQGHQPQHF. CDR3 DNA: TGTGCCAGCAGCGTACAGGGTCACCAGCCCCAGCATTTT.

The rearrangement joins TRBV18 to TRBJ2-7; 9 bases fit TRBD1. The CDR3 totals 16 residues. Germline assignment: CDR1 KGHSH and CDR2 LQKENI. V shed 0 bases and J 5 bases; nucleotides not matched to a gene: 8. The DNA for the CDR3 is TGTGCCAGCTCACCACCTTCCGGGACAGGGTTTGACGAGCAGTACTTC. Translation: CASSPPSGTGFDEQYF.

The V gene is TRBV5-1, the J gene TRBJ1-1, with D uncertain. The CDR3 spans 13 residues. V lost 1 base to trimming and J lost 2 bases, with 6 bases between them. Germline values: CDR1 SGHRS, CDR2 YFSETQ. CDR3 protein: CASSLTGNTEAFF. CDR3 sequence (DNA): TGCGCCAGCAGCTTGACCGGAAACACTGAAGCTTTCTTT.

J is TRBJ2-1 and V is TRBV5-1; D is undetermined. This CDR3 spans 15 amino acids. CDR1 is SGHRS, CDR2 YFSETQ, per germline. V shed 5 bases and J shed 8 bases, with 20 bases lying between them. CDR3 loop: CASSVMAAGRDEQFF. CDR3 bases: TGCGCCAGCAGTGTAATGGCAGCAGGCCGGGATGAGCAGTTCTTC.

The chain uses TRBV6-5 and TRBJ1-6, with unresolved D. The CDR3 is 14 residues long. Trimming shortened V by 6 bases and J by 5 bases, and 11 bases separated the two germline ends. CDR1 is MNHEY, CDR2 SVGAGI, per germline. DNA of the CDR3: TGTGCCAGCAGGCACCGGGCTGATAATTCACCCCTCCACTTT. This sequence encodes CASRHRADNSPLHF.

The chain is built from TRBV4-1 and TRBJ2-5, with a possible D match to TRBD2 (6 bases). The CDR3 is 15 residues long. Trimming removed 0 bases at V and 4 bases at J, with 12 bases between. CDR1 is MGHRA and CDR2 is YSYEKL in the germline V gene. The DNA of the CDR3 is TGCGCCAGCAGCCAAGAAAGACTAGGGGCAGAGACCCAGTACTTC. Protein product: CASSQERLGAETQYF.

This chain joins TRBV5-1 and TRBJ2-1; D gene uncertain. Germline CDR1 is SGHRS and CDR2 is YFSETQ. The length of the CDR3 is 14 residues. The germline V and J ends were trimmed by 7 bases and 8 bases, with 19 bases remaining between them. The CDR3 loop is CASLRYPGHDEQFF. In DNA, the CDR3 is TGCGCCAGCCTCCGCTATCCAGGTCACGATGAGCAGTTCTTC.

This chain uses TRBV6-5 with TRBJ2-7; perhaps TRBD1 as D (6 bases). With 4 bases removed from V and 2 bases from J, the gap between germline ends came to 18 bases. The CDR3 length is 16 residues. Germline values: CDR1 MNHEY, CDR2 SVGAGI. CDR3: CASSSLLRGRAYEQYF. The CDR3 bases are TGTGCCAGCAGTTCCCTGTTGAGGGGGAGAGCCTACGAGCAGTACTTC.

The chain recombines TRBV27 with TRBJ2-5; the D call may be TRBD1 or TRBD2 (5 bases each). V gave up 1 base and J gave up 4 bases, with 10 bases separating them. The CDR3 has 14 residues. Germline CDR1 MNHEY, CDR2 SMNVEV (reference sequence). The CDR3 loop is CASSLFAGGETQYF. In nucleotides, the CDR3 is TGTGCCAGCAGTTTATTTGCTGGGGGAGAGACCCAGTACTTC.

This clone was observed once. The chain couples TRBV9 to TRBJ2-7; TRBD2 matches at 8 bases. The CDR3 totals 16 residues. The junction had 12 bases not matched to a gene; V was cut back by 5 bases and J by 2 bases. Per germline, CDR1 SGDLS and CDR2 YYNGEE. CDR3 DNA: TGTGCCAGCAGTCCTGCCTCACTAGCGGAACCCTACGAGCAGTACTTC. It is translated as CASSPASLAEPYEQYF.

The chain links TRBV27 to TRBJ2-3; possible D gene TRBD2, 6 bases. CDR1 and CDR2 from the germline V gene are MNHEY and SMNVEV (reference sequence). This CDR3 is 13 amino acids long. V lost 8 bases and J lost 5, with 14 bases in between. The DNA for the CDR3 is TGTGCCAGCGGGTTTTGGGGGGAAGATACGCAGTATTTT. This sequence encodes CASGFWGEDTQYF.

The rearrangement joins TRBV5-1 to TRBJ1-2; 9 bases line up with TRBD1. Trimming at V came to 4 bases and at J to 5 bases, leaving 6 bases not matched to a gene. The CDR3 totals 14 residues. The germline CDR1 and CDR2 sequences are SGHRS and YFSETQ. The chain's CDR3 is CASSMTGGSYGYTF. As DNA, the CDR3 is TGCGCCAGCAGCATGACAGGGGGATCGTATGGCTACACCTTC.

The chain is built from TRBV6-5 and TRBJ1-5, with TRBD1 matching 9 bases. With 6 bases clipped from V and 4 bases from J, the junction kept 1 base outside the gene matches. There are 13 residues in the CDR3. Germline loops: CDR1 MNHEY, CDR2 SVGAGI. The CDR3 is CASSGTGNQPQHF. Written as DNA, the CDR3 is TGTGCCAGCAGCGGGACAGGGAATCAGCCCCAGCATTTT.